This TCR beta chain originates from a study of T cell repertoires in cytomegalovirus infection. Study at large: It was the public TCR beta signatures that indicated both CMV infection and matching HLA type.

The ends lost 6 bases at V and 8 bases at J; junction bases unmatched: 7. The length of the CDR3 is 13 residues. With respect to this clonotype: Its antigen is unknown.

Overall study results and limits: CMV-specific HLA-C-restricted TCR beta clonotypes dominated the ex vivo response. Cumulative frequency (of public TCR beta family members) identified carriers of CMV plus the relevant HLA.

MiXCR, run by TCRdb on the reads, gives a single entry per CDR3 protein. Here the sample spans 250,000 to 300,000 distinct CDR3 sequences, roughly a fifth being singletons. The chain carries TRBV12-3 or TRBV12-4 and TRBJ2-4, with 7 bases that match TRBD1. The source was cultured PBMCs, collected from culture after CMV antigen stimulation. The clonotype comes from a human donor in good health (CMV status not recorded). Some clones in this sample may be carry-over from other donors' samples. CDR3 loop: CASRHDREYIQYF. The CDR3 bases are TGTGCCAGCAGACATGACAGGGAATACATTCAGTACTTC.